This TCR beta chain was captured by sequencing in a study of blood T cells in healthy people across ages. Study-wide findings and caveats: Older age coincided with a roughly linear decline in TCR beta diversity per million T cells. Versus aged donors, long-lived donors had higher diversity and more naive CD4+ cells.

Every sample gave at least 5 micrograms of total RNA when it was extracted. Of note for this clonotype: Its antigen is as yet unknown.

Combining a sample-barcoded 5' primer with a J-beta primer mix, a second PCR ran for roughly 7 to 12 cycles. Each CDR3 protein is one row after TCRdb ran MiXCR on the 5' RACE reads. The table includes fewer than 800,000 distinct CDR3 sequences, around 20% detected once. There are 14 residues in the CDR3. With V trimmed by 3 bases and J by 0 bases, 3 bases remained unmatched. Per the germline V gene, CDR1 is DFQATT and CDR2 is SNEGSKA (reference sequence). This sequence originates from a man aged 70-80 years in good health. V usage is TRBV20-1 and J usage is TRBJ2-3; 7 bases are shared with TRBD2. The sequencing sample was made of blood. The CDR3 reads CSARGGASTDTQYF. In DNA, the CDR3 is TGCAGTGCTAGGGGAGGGGCCAGCACAGATACGCAGTATTTT.